This TCR beta chain was obtained from a study of human T cells and chemical hapten exposure. At the level of the study: An area of 2 cm by 2 to 2.5 cm on upper inner arm skin received 2% DPC for sensitization.

Via MiXCR, TCRdb re-called the RACE reads, giving one row per CDR3 protein. Of tens of thousands of distinct CDR3 sequences listed, about 11% are singletons. Time point reported: pre-sensitization, week 0. Treatment indicated: therapeutic diphenylcyclopropenone sensitization with weekly scalp DPC. CDR1 and CDR2 from the germline V gene are MNHEY and SMNVEV (reference sequence). The V end was cut by 7 bases, the J end by 4 bases, with 17 bases between. The CDR3 contains 15 residues. The sequence was obtained from a woman in her thirties or forties with alopecia areata. Some clones in this sample may be carry-over from other donors' samples. The input for sequencing was whole blood, taken in connection with sensitization to the hapten diphenylcyclopropenone (DPC). This chain connects TRBV27 to TRBJ2-1, with D perhaps TRBD2 (6 bases). The CDR3: CASIRSAGNYNEQFF. The CDR3 DNA reads TGTGCCAGCATTAGATCCGCGGGGAATTACAATGAGCAGTTCTTC.